This T cell receptor (beta chain) was obtained from a study of blood T cells in healthy people across ages. A second PCR, run for about 6 to 12 cycles, used a sample-barcoded 5' primer plus a J-beta primer mix. TCRdb called the 5' RACE reads again in MiXCR, with one record for every CDR3 protein. The sample includes roughly 2 million distinct CDR3 sequences, about 50% of them seen just once. On this clonotype itself: What it recognizes is unknown.

The V gene's germline CDR1 is SGHRS and CDR2 YFSETQ. The CDR3 is 13 residues long. V was trimmed by 2 bases and J by 5 bases, leaving 8 bases between them. Study outcomes and limitations: Compared with aged donors, long-lived donors showed fewer expanded clones, suggesting selection. Donor CMV infection status was unknown, possibly confounding age-related changes in expanded clonotypes. PBMCs went unsorted, and a conclusive naive versus antigen-experienced comparison was therefore prevented.

The J gene is TRBJ2-1, the V gene TRBV5-1; D uncertain. Sequenced input: blood. The receptor was isolated from a woman in her forties in good health. CDR3 sequence (DNA): TGCGCCAGCAGCTTTTTCGGAAACAATGAGCAGTTCTTC. This encodes CASSFFGNNEQFF. Full variable domain (outside the CDR3, taken from reference TRBV5-1 and TRBJ2-1): KAGVTQTPRYLIKTRGQQVTLSCSPISGHRSVSWYQQTPGQGLQFLFEYFSETQRNKGNFPGRFSGRQFSNSRSEMNVSTLELGDSALYLCASSFFGNNEQFFGPGTRLTVL.